The 5 T cell receptor beta chains listed next were all sequenced from one sample in a study of cytomegalovirus exposure and HLA in healthy donors. A multiplex PCR was run with 60 Vbeta primers and 13 Jbeta primers. Assay used: immunoSEQ multiplex PCR; TCRdb lists only in-frame clones, some missing. The sample has about 160,000 clones, about three quarters seen once; the top ten hold over 0.95%. Sequenced input: PBMCs. The receptors were sampled from a woman aged 45-59 years in good health and CMV-seropositive.

The chain links TRBV11-2 to TRBJ1-2; tentative D call: TRBD1 (6 bases). The CDR3 is 14 amino acids. From germline, CDR1 is SGHAT and CDR2 FQNNGV. The V end was cut by 2 bases, the J end by 8 bases, with 15 bases between. The CDR3 DNA sequence: TGTGCCAGCAGCTTAAACAGGGAACCGGGGGGCTACACCTTC. This codes for CASSLNREPGGYTF.

This chain connects TRBV7-2 to TRBJ1-2, with 8 bases aligning to TRBD1. With V trimmed by 5 bases and J by 4 bases, 6 bases remained unmatched. CDR1 is SGHTA and CDR2 is FQGNSA in the germline V gene. The CDR3 sequence is 14 residues long. In DNA, the CDR3 is TGTGCCAGCAGCCCGTACGACAGGGGCTATGGCTACACCTTC. Amino acids: CASSPYDRGYGYTF.

The chain has TRBV7-2 and TRBJ2-1; 15 bases are shared with TRBD2. Trimming cost V 7 bases and J 10 bases; bases outside gene matches: 8. The CDR3 extends over 15 amino acids. The germline V gene encodes CDR1 SGHTA and CDR2 FQGNSA. The CDR3 here is CASKRTSGGAGEQFF. As DNA, the CDR3 is TGTGCCAGCAAGCGGACTAGCGGGGGGGCAGGAGAGCAGTTCTTC.

This chain links TRBV5-6 with TRBJ2-7; 8 bases are a match to TRBD1. Trimming removed 4 bases from V and 3 bases from J; junction bases left unmatched: 9. The germline CDR1 and CDR2 sequences are SGHDT and YYEEEE. The CDR3 runs 15 residues. CDR3 coding DNA: TGTGCCAGCAGCGAGGGACAGGTAGTCCTCTACGAGCAGTACTTC. Its translation is CASSEGQVVLYEQYF.

The rearrangement links TRBV5-1 to TRBJ2-7; 11 positions match TRBD1. The CDR3 contains 15 residues. Germline CDR1 SGHRS, CDR2 YFSETQ. V gave up 4 bases and J gave up 3 bases; unmatched junction bases: 6. The CDR3 reads CASSLSGTGGYEQYF. CDR3 sequence (DNA): TGCGCCAGCAGCCTCTCCGGGACAGGGGGCTACGAGCAGTACTTC.